The 7 T cell receptor beta chains below all came from one sample that was sequenced in a study of blood T cell repertoires in COVID-19. Only in-frame clones appear in the TCRdb table, and some are missing; sequencing was by immunoSEQ multiplex PCR. The sample contains a few hundred thousand clones, more than 80% of which appear only once. Sequenced: PBMCs or T cells enriched from blood (not recorded which). These receptors were obtained from a woman under 30 in a cohort exposed to, infected with or recovered from COVID-19 (not recorded which).

The V gene is TRBV7-3, the J gene TRBJ1-2; TRBD1 might be the D (5 bases). The CDR3 is 13 amino acids. The ends were cut back, 5 bases at V and 4 bases at J, with 11 bases in the middle. CDR1 is SGHTA and CDR2 is FQGTGA in the germline V gene. The CDR3 DNA sequence: TGTGCCAGCAGCCGGCCGGGGGGCTATGGCTACACCTTC. Translating it yields CASSRPGGYGYTF.

The J gene is TRBJ1-5, the V gene TRBV19; D is unresolved. Germline CDR1 and CDR2: LNHDA and SQIVND (reference sequence). The CDR3 extends over 14 amino acids. Trimming left V 6 bases short and J 4 bases short, with 13 bases between. Here the CDR3 reads CASSPGRRNQPQHF. The CDR3 DNA reads as TGTGCCAGTAGCCCGGGAAGGCGGAATCAGCCCCAGCATTTT.

The chain uses TRBV18 and TRBJ1-4, with D perhaps TRBD1 (6 bases). Germline V CDR1 and CDR2: KGHSH, LQKENI. CDR3 length equals 14 residues. Trimming shortened V by 4 bases and J by 3 bases, and 9 bases separated the two germline ends. CDR3 nucleotide sequence: TGTGCCAGCTCACTCAGGGGTGCTAATGAAAAACTGTTTTTT. It specifies CASSLRGANEKLFF.

This chain links TRBV4-1 with TRBJ2-5; D unclear. V dropped 1 base and J dropped 5 bases, with 11 bases sitting between them. The CDR3 is 14 residues long. From germline, CDR1 is MGHRA and CDR2 YSYEKL. CDR3 region: CASSQVAVQETQYF. Written as DNA, the CDR3 is TGCGCCAGCAGCCAAGTGGCGGTTCAGGAGACCCAGTACTTC.

This clone was seen more than once but under ten times. The rearrangement links TRBV29-1 to TRBJ2-3, with D possibly being TRBD1 (5 bases). CDR3 length: 14 residues. Trimming cost V 4 bases and J 0 bases, with 11 bases left between them. The germline V gene encodes CDR1 SQVTM and CDR2 ANQGSEA. CDR3 sequence reads: CSVGGRASTDTQYF. DNA for the CDR3: TGCAGCGTTGGTGGCAGGGCTAGCACAGATACGCAGTATTTT.

This rearrangement joins TRBV28 to TRBJ1-5; D perhaps matches TRBD1 (6 bases). CDR3 length: 11 residues. In germline, CDR1 is MDHEN, CDR2 SYDVKM. V gave up 5 bases and J gave up 10 bases, with 9 bases separating them. The CDR3 here is CASSRDKPQHF. CDR3 DNA: TGTGCCAGCAGTCGGGACAAACCCCAGCATTTT.

The V gene is TRBV18, the J gene TRBJ1-3; TRBD1 agrees at 9 bases. The CDR3 consists of 16 residues. The ends lost 5 bases at V and 3 bases at J; junction bases unmatched: 8. The germline CDR1 and CDR2 sequences are KGHSH and LQKENI. This chain's CDR3 is CASSLSGQGGGNTIYF. The DNA for the CDR3 is TGTGCCAGCTCATTATCGGGACAGGGCGGTGGAAACACCATATATTTT.